The 18 T cell receptor beta chains presented below share a single source sample, sequenced in a study of response to subunit inactivated influenza vaccine. TCRdb fed the RT-PCR reads into MiXCR, producing one record per CDR3 protein. Of roughly 700,000 distinct CDR3 sequences in the sample, 14% are singletons; the top ten hold approximately 7%. The sample consisted of PBMCs from blood, taken 14 to 15 days before vaccination. The receptors were sampled from a man aged 50 to 59 who received an inactivated influenza vaccine.

The gene calls are TRBV15 and TRBJ1-5, with D uncertain. V dropped 0 bases and J dropped 3 bases, with 6 bases sitting between them. The germline CDR1 and CDR2 sequences are LNHNV and YYDKDF (reference sequence). This CDR3 has 14 amino acids. The chain's CDR3 is CATSRDRSNQPQHF. In DNA, the CDR3 is TGTGCCACCAGCAGAGACAGGTCCAATCAGCCCCAGCATTTT. Full variable domain (missing parts from reference TRBV15 and TRBJ1-5): DAMVIQNPRYQVTQFGKPVTLSCSQTLNHNVMYWYQQKSSQAPKLLFHYYDKDFNNEADTPDNFQSRRPNTSFCFLDIRSPGLGDTAMYLCATSRDRSNQPQHFGDGTRLSIL.

This chain connects TRBV3-1 to TRBJ2-5; D is unclear. The germline V and J ends were trimmed by 0 bases and 5 bases, with 13 bases remaining between them. The germline gives CDR1 LGHDT, CDR2 YNNKEL (reference sequence). This CDR3 comprises 15 residues. Written as DNA, the CDR3 is TGTGCCAGCAGCCAAGATCCGGGCGGTCGCGAGACCCAGTACTTC. Residues: CASSQDPGGRETQYF.

There are a few counts of this clonotype. The V gene is TRBV19, the J gene TRBJ1-1, with D uncertain. Deletions cut 1 base from V and 8 bases from J, with 11 bases between. The CDR3 has 13 amino acids. CDR1 is LNHDA and CDR2 is SQIVND in the germline V gene (reference sequence). The CDR3: CASSIVGSTEAFF. CDR3 nucleotides: TGTGCCAGTAGTATAGTCGGGTCTACAGAAGCTTTCTTT.

This clonotype was seen many times. CDR3 bases: TGTGCCAGCAGCTTGGCAAGCGGGGACACCGGGGAGCTGTTTTTT. It specifies CASSLASGDTGELFF. V usage is TRBV5-5 and J usage is TRBJ2-2; 7 bases are a match to TRBD2. Germline assignment: CDR1 SGHKS and CDR2 YYEKEE (reference sequence). The CDR3 runs 15 residues. Trimming took 0 bases from V and 3 from J; bases not matched to a gene: 2.

This clonotype was recorded a few times. The CDR3 is CASSRAGIDTQYF. The CDR3 DNA reads TGTGCCAGCAGCCGTGCCGGAATAGATACGCAGTATTTT. The chain employs TRBV28 and TRBJ2-3; D remains ambiguous. V was shortened by 6 bases and J by 5 bases, with 12 bases between the two germline ends. CDR3 length equals 13 residues. CDR1 MDHEN and CDR2 SYDVKM come from the germline V gene.

This clonotype came up many times. The V and J genes are TRBV27 and TRBJ1-1; possible D gene TRBD1, 5 bases. V was clipped by 0 bases and J by 4 bases, with 9 bases between them. This CDR3 is 14 amino acids long. Germline CDR1 MNHEY, CDR2 SMNVEV (reference sequence). CDR3 nucleotides: TGTGCCAGCAGTTTATCGGGGGGAGGCACTGAAGCTTTCTTT. This encodes CASSLSGGGTEAFF.

This clonotype was counted ten times or more. The V and J genes are TRBV5-1 and TRBJ2-3; 10 bases fit TRBD1. The CDR3 is 14 amino acids. In germline, CDR1 is SGHRS, CDR2 YFSETQ. V lost 4 bases to trimming and J lost 3 bases; unmatched junction nucleotides: 2. DNA of the CDR3: TGCGCCAGCAGCGTGGACAGGGGGACAGATACGCAGTATTTT. This sequence encodes CASSVDRGTDTQYF.

The chain recombines TRBV28 with TRBJ1-2; 7 bases agree with TRBD1. The trim removed 7 bases at V and 2 bases at J, leaving 10 bases unmatched. CDR1 and CDR2 (germline): MDHEN, SYDVKM. The CDR3 covers 15 residues. CDR3 DNA sequence: TGTGCCAGCAATCTTAGGAGGGGGCGAAACTATGGCTACACCTTC. Translated, it gives CASNLRRGRNYGYTF.

The chain carries TRBV6-2 or TRBV6-3 and TRBJ2-7; 8 nucleotides align to TRBD2. Germline assignment: CDR1 MNHEY and CDR2 SVGEGT. There are 15 residues in the CDR3. J lost 6 bases, V lost 2 bases, and 9 bases had no gene match. In DNA, the CDR3 is TGTGCCAGCAGTTACGGCTGGCTAGCGGGTCGCGAGCAGTACTTC. It specifies CASSYGWLAGREQYF.

The V call is TRBV6-2 or TRBV6-3, the J call TRBJ1-1; TRBD1 is a possible D gene (6 bases). The CDR3 totals 15 residues. Germline CDR1 is MNHEY and CDR2 is SVGEGT. The V and J ends lost 6 bases and 0 bases respectively, with 14 bases between them. DNA for the CDR3: TGTGCCAGCAGACCCCGGACAGCCATGAACACTGAAGCTTTCTTT. Translating it yields CASRPRTAMNTEAFF.

This clonotype was detected only a few times. The chain combines TRBV12-3 or TRBV12-4 with TRBJ2-1; 8 bases line up with TRBD2. V shed 5 bases, J shed 6 bases, and the junction held 6 bases outside the gene matches. The CDR3 extends over 14 amino acids. The CDR3 DNA sequence: TGTGCCAGCAGTCTGGGACTAGTGGCCAATGAGCAGTTCTTC. Its translation: CASSLGLVANEQFF.

This clonotype came up a few times. The CDR3 region is CSARGQWAEQYF. CDR3 sequence (DNA): TGCAGTGCTAGAGGACAGTGGGCCGAGCAGTACTTC. The rearrangement uses TRBV20-1 and TRBJ2-7; perhaps TRBD1 as D (5 bases). Looked up from germline, CDR1 is DFQATT and CDR2 is SNEGSKA (reference sequence). The germline V and J ends were trimmed by 1 base and 6 bases, with 10 bases remaining between them. The CDR3 covers 12 residues.

The gene calls are TRBV7-2 and TRBJ2-7; D unresolved. V lost 3 bases, J lost 4 bases, and 10 bases lay in between. The CDR3 covers 13 residues. Germline V gene data show CDR1 as SGHTA and CDR2 as FQGNSA. The CDR3 here is CASSLGKNYEQYF. As DNA, the CDR3 is TGTGCCAGCAGCTTGGGGAAGAATTACGAGCAGTACTTC.

The chain carries TRBV27 and TRBJ1-5; a possible D gene is TRBD1 (5 bases). Germline V gene lookup returns CDR1 MNHEY and CDR2 SMNVEV (reference sequence). The CDR3 has 16 residues. Trimming left V 8 bases short and J 0 bases short, with 17 bases between. The CDR3 DNA is TGTGCCAGCGCAGGGATTGGAGGAAATAGCAATCAGCCCCAGCATTTT. It yields the protein CASAGIGGNSNQPQHF.

This clonotype turned up a few times. This chain uses TRBV2 with TRBJ1-2, with D perhaps TRBD1 (6 bases). This CDR3 has 15 amino acids. Deletions cut 2 bases from V and 7 bases from J, with 17 bases between. The V gene's germline CDR1 is SNHLY and CDR2 FYNNEI. The CDR3 is CASSETGQSPLGYTF. DNA for the CDR3: TGTGCCAGCAGTGAAACAGGACAGTCCCCTCTTGGCTACACCTTC.

The table lists this clonotype with a few counts. V is TRBV15 and J is TRBJ1-1; D is uncertain. CDR1 and CDR2 from the germline V gene are LNHNV and YYDKDF (reference sequence). This CDR3 comprises 14 residues. Trimming pared 0 bases from V and 7 bases from J, leaving 12 bases between. CDR3: CATSRDRAVGEAFF. The CDR3 region has the DNA TGTGCCACCAGCAGAGATCGGGCAGTCGGTGAAGCTTTCTTT.

A few counts support this clonotype. V is TRBV9 and J is TRBJ2-6, with D possibly being TRBD1 or TRBD2 (7 bases each). CDR1 and CDR2 (germline): SGDLS, YYNGEE. V dropped 4 bases and J dropped 0 bases, with 20 bases sitting between them. There are 19 residues in the CDR3. The CDR3 nucleotides are TGTGCCAGCAGCCCCAGGGGGGGGACATTAAGCTCTGGGGCCAACGTCCTGACTTTC. This gives the protein CASSPRGGTLSSGANVLTF.

This clonotype was observed a few times. The chain joins TRBV29-1 to TRBJ2-5, with 7 bases aligning to TRBD2. Germline loops: CDR1 SQVTM, CDR2 ANQGSEA. The CDR3 has 15 residues. The junction had 10 bases not matched to a gene; V was cut back by 5 bases and J by 1 base. This chain's CDR3 is CSVPPSSGIQETQYF. CDR3 sequence (DNA): TGCAGCGTTCCTCCCTCGAGCGGGATCCAAGAGACCCAGTACTTC.